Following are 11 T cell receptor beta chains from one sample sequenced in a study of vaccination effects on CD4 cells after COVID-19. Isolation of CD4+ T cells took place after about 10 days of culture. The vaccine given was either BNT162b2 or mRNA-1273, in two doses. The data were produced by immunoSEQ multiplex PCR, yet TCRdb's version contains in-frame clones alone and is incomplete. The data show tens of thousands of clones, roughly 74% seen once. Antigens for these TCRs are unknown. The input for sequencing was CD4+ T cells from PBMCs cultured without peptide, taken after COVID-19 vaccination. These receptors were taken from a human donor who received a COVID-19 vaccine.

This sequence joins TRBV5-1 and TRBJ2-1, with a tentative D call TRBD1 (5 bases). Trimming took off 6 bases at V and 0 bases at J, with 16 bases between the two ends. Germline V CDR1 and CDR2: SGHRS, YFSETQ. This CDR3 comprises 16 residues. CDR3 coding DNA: TGCGCCAGCAACCCGGATGGGGCAAGCTCCTACAATGAGCAGTTCTTC. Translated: CASNPDGASSYNEQFF.

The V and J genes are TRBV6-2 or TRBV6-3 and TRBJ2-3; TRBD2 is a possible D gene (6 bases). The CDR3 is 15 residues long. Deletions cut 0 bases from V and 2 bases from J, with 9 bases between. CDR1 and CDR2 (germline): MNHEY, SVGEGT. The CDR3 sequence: CASSYSAGPTDTQYF. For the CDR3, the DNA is TGTGCCAGCAGTTACTCGGCGGGGCCCACAGATACGCAGTATTTT.

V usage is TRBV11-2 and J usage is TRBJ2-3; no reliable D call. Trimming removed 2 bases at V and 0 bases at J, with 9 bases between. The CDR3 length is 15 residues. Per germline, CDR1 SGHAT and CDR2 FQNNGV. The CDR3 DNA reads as TGTGCCAGCAGCTTATTCGGCGGAAGCACAGATACGCAGTATTTT. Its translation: CASSLFGGSTDTQYF. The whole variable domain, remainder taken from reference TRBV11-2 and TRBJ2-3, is EAGVAQSPRYKIIEKRQSVAFWCNPISGHATLYWYQQILGQGPKLLIQFQNNGVVDDSQLPKDRFSAERLKGVDSTLKIQPAKLEDSAVYLCASSLFGGSTDTQYFGPGTRLTVL.

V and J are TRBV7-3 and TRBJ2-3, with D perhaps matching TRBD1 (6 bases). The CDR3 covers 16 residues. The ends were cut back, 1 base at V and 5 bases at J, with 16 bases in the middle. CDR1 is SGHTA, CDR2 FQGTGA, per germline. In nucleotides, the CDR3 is TGTGCCAGCAGCTTAATGGGGGCTATACAAGGAGATACGCAGTATTTT. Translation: CASSLMGAIQGDTQYF.

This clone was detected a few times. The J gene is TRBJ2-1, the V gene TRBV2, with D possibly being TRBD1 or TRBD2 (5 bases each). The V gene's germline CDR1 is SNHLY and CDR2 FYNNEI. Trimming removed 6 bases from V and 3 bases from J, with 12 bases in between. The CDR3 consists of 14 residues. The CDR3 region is CASRMGEVYNEQFF. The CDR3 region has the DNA TGTGCCAGCAGGATGGGGGAAGTCTACAATGAGCAGTTCTTC.

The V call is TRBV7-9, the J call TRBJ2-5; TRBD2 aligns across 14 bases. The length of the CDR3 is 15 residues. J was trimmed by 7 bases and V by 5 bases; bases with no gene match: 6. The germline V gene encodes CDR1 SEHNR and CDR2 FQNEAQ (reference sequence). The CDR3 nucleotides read TGTGCCAGCAGCCCAGGGACTAGCGGGGGCGGGACCCAGTACTTC. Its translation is CASSPGTSGGGTQYF.

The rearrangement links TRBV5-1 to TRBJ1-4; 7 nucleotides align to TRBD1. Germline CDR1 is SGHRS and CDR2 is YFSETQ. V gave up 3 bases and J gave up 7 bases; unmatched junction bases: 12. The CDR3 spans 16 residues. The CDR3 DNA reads TGCGCCAGCAGCTCCACCGGGACAGAGTCCGCTGAAAAACTGTTTTTT. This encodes CASSSTGTESAEKLFF.

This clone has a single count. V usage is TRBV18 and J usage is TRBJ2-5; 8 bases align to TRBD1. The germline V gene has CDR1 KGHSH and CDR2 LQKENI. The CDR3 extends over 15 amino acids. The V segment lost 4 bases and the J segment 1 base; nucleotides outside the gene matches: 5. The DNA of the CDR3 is TGTGCCAGCTCACGGTCGACAGGGGTCCAAGAGACCCAGTACTTC. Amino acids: CASSRSTGVQETQYF.

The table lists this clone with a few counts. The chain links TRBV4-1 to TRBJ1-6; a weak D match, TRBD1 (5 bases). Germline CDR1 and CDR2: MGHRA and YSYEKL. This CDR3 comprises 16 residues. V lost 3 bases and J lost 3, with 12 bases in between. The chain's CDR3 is CASSHQQVIYNSPLHF. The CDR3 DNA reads TGCGCCAGCAGCCACCAACAGGTTATCTATAATTCACCCCTCCACTTT.

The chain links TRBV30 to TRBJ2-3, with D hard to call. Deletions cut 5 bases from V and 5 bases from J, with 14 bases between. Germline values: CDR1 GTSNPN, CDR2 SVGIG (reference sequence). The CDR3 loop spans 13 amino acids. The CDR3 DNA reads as TGTGCCTGGGCCCCCGGCCAACTAGATACGCAGTATTTT. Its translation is CAWAPGQLDTQYF.

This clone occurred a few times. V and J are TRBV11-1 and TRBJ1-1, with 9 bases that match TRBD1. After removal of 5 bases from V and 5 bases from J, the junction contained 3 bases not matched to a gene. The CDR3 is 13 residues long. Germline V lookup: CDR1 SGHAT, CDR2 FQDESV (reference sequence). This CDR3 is CASSGTGRTEAFF. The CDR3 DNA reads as TGTGCCAGCAGCGGGACAGGGCGGACTGAAGCTTTCTTT.